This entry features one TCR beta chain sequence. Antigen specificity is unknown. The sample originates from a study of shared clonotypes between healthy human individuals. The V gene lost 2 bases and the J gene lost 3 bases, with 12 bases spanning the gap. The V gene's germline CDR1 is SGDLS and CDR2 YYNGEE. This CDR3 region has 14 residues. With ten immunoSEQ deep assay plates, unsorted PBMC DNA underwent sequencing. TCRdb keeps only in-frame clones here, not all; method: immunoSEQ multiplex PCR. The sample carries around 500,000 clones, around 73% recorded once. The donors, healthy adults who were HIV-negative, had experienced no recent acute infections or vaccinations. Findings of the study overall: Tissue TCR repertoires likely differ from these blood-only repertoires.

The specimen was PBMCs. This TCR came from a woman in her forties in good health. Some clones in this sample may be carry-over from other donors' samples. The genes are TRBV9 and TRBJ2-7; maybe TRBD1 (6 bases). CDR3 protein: CASSVDSRDYEQYF. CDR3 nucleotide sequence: TGTGCCAGCAGCGTGGACAGTAGGGACTACGAGCAGTACTTC.